This T cell receptor (beta chain) was retrieved from a study of cytomegalovirus exposure and HLA in healthy donors. Regarding the study as a whole: Reported performance of the classifier showed diagnosis of cytomegalovirus status with high specificity and sensitivity.

While the first cohort had around 700 subjects, the donors belonged to the separate validation cohort of roughly 120 subjects. Comment on this clone: What it binds is unknown.

Measured with immunoSEQ multiplex PCR; TCRdb has only the in-frame clones, and not every one. This sample carries about 140,000 clones, around nine tenths of them seen once, and the ten largest clones take roughly 10%. Sequenced: PBMCs. The sequence derives from a man aged 18-30 years in good health and CMV-seropositive.

The CDR3 DNA sequence: TGCGCCAGCAGCCGGGACGGGGGTACGCAGTATTTT. Amino acids: CASSRDGGTQYF. The chain uses TRBV4-1 and TRBJ2-3, with D tentatively TRBD2 (6 bases). Per the germline V gene, CDR1 is MGHRA and CDR2 is YSYEKL. This CDR3 contains 12 residues. Deletions cut 4 bases from V and 8 bases from J, with 10 bases between.